One TCR beta chain is described in this entry. The assay was immunoSEQ multiplex PCR, and TCRdb's table has in-frame clones only and misses some. The repertoire holds some 50,000 clones, with 70% to 90% as singletons. This sample is drawn from a study of OX40 agonist ivuxolimab in advanced cancers. V was shortened by 5 bases and J by 7 bases, with 9 bases between the two germline ends. The CDR3 extends over 12 amino acids. Germline V gene data show CDR1 as MNHNS and CDR2 as SASEGT. The rearrangement uses TRBV6-1 and TRBJ2-1; D unclear. The TCR sequence derives from an adult with an advanced solid tumor such as melanoma, head and neck, liver or kidney cancer. The sequenced sample was CD4+ or CD8+ T cells sorted from blood, obtained in a trial of the OX40 agonist ivuxolimab. The CDR3 DNA reads as TGTGCCAGCAGTTATGGGAATAATGAGCAGTTCTTC. Translated: CASSYGNNEQFF.